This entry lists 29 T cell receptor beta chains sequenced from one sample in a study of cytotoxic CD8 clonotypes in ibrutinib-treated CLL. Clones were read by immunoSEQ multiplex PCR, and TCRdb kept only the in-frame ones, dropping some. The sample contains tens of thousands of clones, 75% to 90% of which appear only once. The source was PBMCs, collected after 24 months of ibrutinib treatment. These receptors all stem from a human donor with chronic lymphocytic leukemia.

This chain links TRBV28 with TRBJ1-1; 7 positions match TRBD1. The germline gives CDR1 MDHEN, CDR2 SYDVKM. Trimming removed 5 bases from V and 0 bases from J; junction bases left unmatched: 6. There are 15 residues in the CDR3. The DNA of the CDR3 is TGTGCCAGCAGTCTCCACAGGGGCTTGAACACTGAAGCTTTCTTT. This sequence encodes CASSLHRGLNTEAFF.

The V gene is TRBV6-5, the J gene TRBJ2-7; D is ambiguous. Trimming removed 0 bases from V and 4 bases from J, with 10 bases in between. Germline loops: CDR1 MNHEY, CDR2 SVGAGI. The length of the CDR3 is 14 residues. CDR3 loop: CASSYSAGSYEQYF. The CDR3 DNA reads TGTGCCAGCAGTTACTCTGCAGGTTCTTACGAGCAGTACTTC.

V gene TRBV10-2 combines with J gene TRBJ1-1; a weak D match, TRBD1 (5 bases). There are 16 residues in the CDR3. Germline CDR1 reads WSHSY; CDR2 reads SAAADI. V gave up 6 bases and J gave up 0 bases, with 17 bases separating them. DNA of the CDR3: TGCGCCAGCAGATTTCATGCAGGGAGGGTGAACACTGAAGCTTTCTTT. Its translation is CASRFHAGRVNTEAFF.

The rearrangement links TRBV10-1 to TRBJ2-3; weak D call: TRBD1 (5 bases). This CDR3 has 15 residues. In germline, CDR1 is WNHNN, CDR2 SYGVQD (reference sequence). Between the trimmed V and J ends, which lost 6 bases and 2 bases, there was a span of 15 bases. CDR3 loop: CASRPAAGHTDTQYF. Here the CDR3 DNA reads TGCGCCAGCAGGCCCGCGGCAGGGCACACAGATACGCAGTATTTT.

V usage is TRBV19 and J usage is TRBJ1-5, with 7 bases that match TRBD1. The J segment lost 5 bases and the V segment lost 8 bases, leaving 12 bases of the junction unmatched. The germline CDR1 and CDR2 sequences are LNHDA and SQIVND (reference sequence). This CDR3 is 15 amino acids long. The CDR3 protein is CASGLSGQWYQPQHF. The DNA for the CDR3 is TGTGCCAGTGGCCTATCGGGACAGTGGTATCAGCCCCAGCATTTT.

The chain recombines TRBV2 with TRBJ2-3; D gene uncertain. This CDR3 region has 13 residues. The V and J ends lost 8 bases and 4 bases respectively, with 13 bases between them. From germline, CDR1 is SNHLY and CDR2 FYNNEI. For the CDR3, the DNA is TGTGCCAGCCAAAGAACGTGGGCAGATACGCAGTATTTT. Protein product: CASQRTWADTQYF.

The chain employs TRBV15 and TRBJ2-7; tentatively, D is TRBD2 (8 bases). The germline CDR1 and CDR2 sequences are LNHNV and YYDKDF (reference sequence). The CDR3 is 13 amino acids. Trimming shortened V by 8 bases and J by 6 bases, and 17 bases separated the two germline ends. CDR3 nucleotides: TGTGCCACCGCCGGGAGGGGGCCCGGCGAGCAGTACTTC. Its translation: CATAGRGPGEQYF.

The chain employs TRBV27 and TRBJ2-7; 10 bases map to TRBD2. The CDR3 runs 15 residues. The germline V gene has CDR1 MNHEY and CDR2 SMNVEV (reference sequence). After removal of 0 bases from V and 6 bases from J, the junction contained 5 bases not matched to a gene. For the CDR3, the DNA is TGTGCCAGCAGTTTATCGGCGCTAGCGGGAGTCGAGCAGTACTTC. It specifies CASSLSALAGVEQYF.

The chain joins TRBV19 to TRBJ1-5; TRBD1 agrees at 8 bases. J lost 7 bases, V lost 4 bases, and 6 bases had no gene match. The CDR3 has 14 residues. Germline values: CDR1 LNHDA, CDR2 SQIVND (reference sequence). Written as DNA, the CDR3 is TGTGCCAGTAGTACCGGACAGGGTTGGCAGCCCCAGCATTTT. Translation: CASSTGQGWQPQHF.

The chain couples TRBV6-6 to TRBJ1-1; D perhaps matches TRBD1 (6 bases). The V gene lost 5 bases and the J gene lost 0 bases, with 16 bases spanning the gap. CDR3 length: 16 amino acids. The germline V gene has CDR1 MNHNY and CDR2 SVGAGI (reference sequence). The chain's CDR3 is CASSQGQDQMNTEAFF. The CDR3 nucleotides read TGTGCCAGCAGTCAGGGGCAGGACCAAATGAACACTGAAGCTTTCTTT.

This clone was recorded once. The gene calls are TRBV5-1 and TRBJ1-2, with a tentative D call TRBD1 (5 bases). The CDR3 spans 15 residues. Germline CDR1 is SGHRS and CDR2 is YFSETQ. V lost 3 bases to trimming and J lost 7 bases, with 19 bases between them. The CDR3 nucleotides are TGCGCCAGCAGCTCTCGACAGCCGGCGATGGGTGGCTACACCTTC. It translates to CASSSRQPAMGGYTF.

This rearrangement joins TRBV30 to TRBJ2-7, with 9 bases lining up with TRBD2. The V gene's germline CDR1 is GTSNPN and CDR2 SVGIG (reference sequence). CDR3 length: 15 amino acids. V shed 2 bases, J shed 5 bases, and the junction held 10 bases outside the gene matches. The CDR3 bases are TGTGCCTGGAGTCCCCGCGGGAGGGCCAGCGACGAGCAGTACTTC. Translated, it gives CAWSPRGRASDEQYF. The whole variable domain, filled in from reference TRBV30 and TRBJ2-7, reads SQTIHQWPATLVQPVGSPLSLECTVEGTSNPNLYWYRQAAGRGLQLLFYSVGIGQISSEVPQNLSASRPQDRQFILSSKKLLLSDSGFYLCAWSPRGRASDEQYFGPGTRLTVT.

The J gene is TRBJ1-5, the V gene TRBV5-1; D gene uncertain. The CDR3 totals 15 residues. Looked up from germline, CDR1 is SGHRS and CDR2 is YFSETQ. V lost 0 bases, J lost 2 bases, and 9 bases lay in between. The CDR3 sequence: CASSLDPWGNQPQHF. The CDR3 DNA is TGCGCCAGCAGCTTGGATCCGTGGGGCAATCAGCCCCAGCATTTT.

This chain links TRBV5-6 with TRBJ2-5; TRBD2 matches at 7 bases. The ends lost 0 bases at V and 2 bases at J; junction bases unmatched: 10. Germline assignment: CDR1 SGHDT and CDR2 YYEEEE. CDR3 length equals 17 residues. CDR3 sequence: CASSLAGAGLRQETQYF. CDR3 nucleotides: TGTGCCAGCAGCTTGGCCGGAGCGGGGCTACGGCAAGAGACCCAGTACTTC.

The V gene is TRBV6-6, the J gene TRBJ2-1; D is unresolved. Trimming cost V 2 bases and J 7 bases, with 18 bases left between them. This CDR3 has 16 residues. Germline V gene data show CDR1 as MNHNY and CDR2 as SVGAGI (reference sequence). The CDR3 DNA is TGTGCCAGCAGTTACCTCGACTCGTTGGAAGGTAATGAGCAGTTCTTC. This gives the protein CASSYLDSLEGNEQFF.

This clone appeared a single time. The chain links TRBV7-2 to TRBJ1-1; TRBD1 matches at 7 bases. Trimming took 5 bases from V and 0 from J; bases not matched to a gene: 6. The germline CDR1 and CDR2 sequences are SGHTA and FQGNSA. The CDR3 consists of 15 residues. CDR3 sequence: CASSPEGQMNTEAFF. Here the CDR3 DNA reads TGTGCCAGCAGCCCGGAGGGACAGATGAACACTGAAGCTTTCTTT. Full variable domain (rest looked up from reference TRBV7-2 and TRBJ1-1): GAGVSQSPSNKVTEKGKDVELRCDPISGHTALYWYRQSLGQGLEFLIYFQGNSAPDKSGLPSDRFSAERTGGSVSTLTIQRTQQEDSAVYLCASSPEGQMNTEAFFGQGTRLTVV.

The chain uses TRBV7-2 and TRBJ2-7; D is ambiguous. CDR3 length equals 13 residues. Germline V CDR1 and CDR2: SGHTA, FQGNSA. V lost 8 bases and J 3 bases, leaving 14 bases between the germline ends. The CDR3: CASRLPPSYEQYF. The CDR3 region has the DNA TGTGCCAGCCGGCTTCCCCCCAGCTACGAGCAGTACTTC. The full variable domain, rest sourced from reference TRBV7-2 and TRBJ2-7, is GAGVSQSPSNKVTEKGKDVELRCDPISGHTALYWYRQSLGQGLEFLIYFQGNSAPDKSGLPSDRFSAERTGGSVSTLTIQRTQQEDSAVYLCASRLPPSYEQYFGPGTRLTVT.

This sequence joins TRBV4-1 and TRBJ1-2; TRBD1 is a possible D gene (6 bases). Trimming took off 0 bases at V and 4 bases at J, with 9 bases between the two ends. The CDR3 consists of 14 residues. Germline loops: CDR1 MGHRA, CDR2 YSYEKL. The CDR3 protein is CASSQDRGGYGYTF. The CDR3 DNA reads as TGCGCCAGCAGCCAAGACAGGGGAGGCTATGGCTACACCTTC.

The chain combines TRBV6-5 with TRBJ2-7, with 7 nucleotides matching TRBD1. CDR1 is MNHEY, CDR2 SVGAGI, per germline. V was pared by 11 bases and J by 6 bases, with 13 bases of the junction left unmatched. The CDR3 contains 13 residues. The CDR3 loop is CAARQGSRGEQYF. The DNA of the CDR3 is TGTGCCGCCAGACAGGGATCCAGGGGCGAGCAGTACTTC.

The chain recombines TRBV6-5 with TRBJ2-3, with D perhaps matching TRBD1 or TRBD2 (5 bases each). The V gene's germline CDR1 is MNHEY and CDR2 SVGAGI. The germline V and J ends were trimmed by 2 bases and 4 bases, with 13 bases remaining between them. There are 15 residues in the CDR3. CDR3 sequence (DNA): TGTGCCAGCAGTTACAGGGACCTTGCGGCAGATACGCAGTATTTT. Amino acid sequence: CASSYRDLAADTQYF.

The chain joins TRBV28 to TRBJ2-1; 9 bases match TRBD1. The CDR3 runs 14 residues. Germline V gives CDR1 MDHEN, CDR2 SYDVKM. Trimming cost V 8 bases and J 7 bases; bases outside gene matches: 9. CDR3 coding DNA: TGTGCCAGCCAAGCCGCGGACAGGGGTAATGAGCAGTTCTTC. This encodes CASQAADRGNEQFF.

CDR3 protein: CASSYRGAGFGGELFF. CDR3 in DNA: TGTGCCAGCAGTTACAGGGGGGCGGGGTTCGGCGGGGAGCTGTTTTTT. The V and J genes are TRBV6-5 and TRBJ2-2; D might be TRBD1 or TRBD2, each matching 6 bases. Between the trimmed V and J ends, which lost 2 bases and 7 bases, there was a span of 17 bases. Germline CDR1 and CDR2: MNHEY and SVGAGI. The CDR3 spans 16 residues.

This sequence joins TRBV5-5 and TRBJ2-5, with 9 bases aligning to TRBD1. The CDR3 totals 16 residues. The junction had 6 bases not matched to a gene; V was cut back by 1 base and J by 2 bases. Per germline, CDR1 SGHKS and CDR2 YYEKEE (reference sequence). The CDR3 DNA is TGTGCCAGCAGCTTGTGGACAGGGGCCTCACAAGAGACCCAGTACTTC. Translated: CASSLWTGASQETQYF.

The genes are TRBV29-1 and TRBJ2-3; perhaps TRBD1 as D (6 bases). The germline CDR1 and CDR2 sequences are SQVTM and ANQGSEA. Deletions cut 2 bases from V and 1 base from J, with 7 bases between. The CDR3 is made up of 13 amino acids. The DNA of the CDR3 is TGCAGCGTTGAATCAGGGGGCACAGATACGCAGTATTTT. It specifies CSVESGGTDTQYF.

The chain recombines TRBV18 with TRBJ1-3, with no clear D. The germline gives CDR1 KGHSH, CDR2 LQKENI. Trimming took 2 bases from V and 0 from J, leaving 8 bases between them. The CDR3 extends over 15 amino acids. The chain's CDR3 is CASSPSGNSGNTIYF. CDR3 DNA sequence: TGTGCCAGCTCACCATCGGGCAACTCTGGAAACACCATATATTTT. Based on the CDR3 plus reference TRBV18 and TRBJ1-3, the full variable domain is NAGVMQNPRHLVRRRGQEARLRCSPMKGHSHVYWYRQLPEEGLKFMVYLQKENIIDESGMPKERFSAEFPKEGPSILRIQQVVRGDSAAYFCASSPSGNSGNTIYFGEGSWLTVV.

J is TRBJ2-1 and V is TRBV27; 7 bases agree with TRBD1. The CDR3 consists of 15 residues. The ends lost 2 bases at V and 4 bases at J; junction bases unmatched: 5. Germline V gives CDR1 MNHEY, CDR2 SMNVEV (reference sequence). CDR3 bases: TGTGCCAGCAGTTTACACGGGACAGCGTACAATGAGCAGTTCTTC. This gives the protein CASSLHGTAYNEQFF.

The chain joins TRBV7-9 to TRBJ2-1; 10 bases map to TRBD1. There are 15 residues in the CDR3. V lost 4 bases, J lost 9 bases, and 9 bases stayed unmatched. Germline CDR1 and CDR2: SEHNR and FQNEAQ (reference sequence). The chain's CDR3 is CASSWGTGDVGEQFF. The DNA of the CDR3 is TGTGCCAGCAGCTGGGGGACAGGGGACGTTGGTGAGCAGTTCTTC.

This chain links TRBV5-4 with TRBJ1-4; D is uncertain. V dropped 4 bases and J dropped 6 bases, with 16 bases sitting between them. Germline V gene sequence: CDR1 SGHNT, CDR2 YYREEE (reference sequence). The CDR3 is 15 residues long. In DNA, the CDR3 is TGTGCCAGCAGCCCGGACCCCAGTCGTGATGAAAAACTGTTTTTT. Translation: CASSPDPSRDEKLFF.

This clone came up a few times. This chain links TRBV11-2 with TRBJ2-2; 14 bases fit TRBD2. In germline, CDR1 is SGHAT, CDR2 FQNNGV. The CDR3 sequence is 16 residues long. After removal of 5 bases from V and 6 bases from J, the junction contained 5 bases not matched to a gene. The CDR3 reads CASSPTSGRASGELFF. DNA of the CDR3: TGTGCCAGCAGCCCGACTAGCGGGAGGGCCTCCGGGGAGCTGTTTTTT. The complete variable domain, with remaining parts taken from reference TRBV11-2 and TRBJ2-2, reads EAGVAQSPRYKIIEKRQSVAFWCNPISGHATLYWYQQILGQGPKLLIQFQNNGVVDDSQLPKDRFSAERLKGVDSTLKIQPAKLEDSAVYLCASSPTSGRASGELFFGEGSRLTVL.